What follows is one T cell receptor beta chain and its context. Its antigen is unknown. These data come from a study of CD8 T cells in ankylosing spondylitis. Quantitative barcoded 5'-RACE was used to prepare TCR beta libraries. MiXCR was run by TCRdb on the 5' RACE reads, yielding one entry per CDR3 protein. The sample has 700,000 or so distinct CDR3 sequences, under 20% seen once. Trimming shortened V by 6 bases and J by 6 bases, and 16 bases separated the two germline ends. This CDR3 has 14 residues. General observations from the study: A number of the motif variants had already been described in reactive arthritis synovial fluid and blood. Among TCR beta sequences, a motif of about 8 highly homologous variants appeared characteristic of ankylosing spondylitis blood. Relatively rare in peripheral blood, disease-linked clones were also CD8+.

Sample: blood, either unsorted or a sorted T cell fraction (not recorded which). The chain couples TRBV12-3 or TRBV12-4 to TRBJ2-3, with D possibly being TRBD2 (6 bases). The source is a male donor with ankylosing spondylitis. DNA for the CDR3: TGTGCCAGCAGCTCTATGACTAGTCTCGATACGCAGTATTTT. This codes for CASSSMTSLDTQYF.